This T cell receptor beta chain was sequenced during a study of T cells in Graves' hyperthyroidism and ophthalmopathy. The V and J ends lost 6 bases and 5 bases respectively, with 14 bases between them. This CDR3 region has 13 residues. Looked up from germline, CDR1 is SQVTM and CDR2 is ANQGSEA. The CDR3 regions of TCR beta were amplified from RNA transcripts. First-round RT-PCR of the TCR CDR3 relied on the HTBI primer set. TCRdb re-analysed the multiplex PCR reads in MiXCR, keeping a single row per CDR3 protein. The sample lists about 660,000 distinct CDR3 sequences; about 45% were seen once. The clonotype was recovered from an adult man with Graves' disease, either hyperthyroidism or ophthalmopathy (not recorded which). This rearrangement joins TRBV29-1 to TRBJ1-5, with unresolved D. Sequences were obtained from peripheral blood or thyroid tissue (not recorded which). The CDR3 region is CSVIYANHQPQHF. CDR3 nucleotides: TGCAGCGTGATATACGCGAATCATCAGCCCCAGCATTTT. Based on the CDR3 plus reference TRBV29-1 and TRBJ1-5, the full variable domain is SAVISQKPSRDICQRGTSLTIQCQVDSQVTMMFWYRQQPGQSLTLIATANQGSEATYESGFVIDKFPISRPNLTFSTLTVSNMSPEDSSIYLCSVIYANHQPQHFGDGTRLSIL.